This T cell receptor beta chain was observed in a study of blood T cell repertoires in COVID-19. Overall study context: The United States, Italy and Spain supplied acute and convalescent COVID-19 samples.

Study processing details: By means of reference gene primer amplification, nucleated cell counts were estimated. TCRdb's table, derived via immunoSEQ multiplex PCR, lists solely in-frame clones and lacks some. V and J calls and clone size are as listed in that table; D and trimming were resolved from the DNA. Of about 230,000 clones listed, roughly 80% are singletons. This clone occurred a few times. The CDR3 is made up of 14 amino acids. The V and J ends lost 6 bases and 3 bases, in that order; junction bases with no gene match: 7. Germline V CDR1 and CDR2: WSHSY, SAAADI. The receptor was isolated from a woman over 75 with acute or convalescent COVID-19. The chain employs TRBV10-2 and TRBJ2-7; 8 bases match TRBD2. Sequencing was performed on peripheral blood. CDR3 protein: CASRWTSTSYEQYF. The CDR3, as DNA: TGCGCCAGCAGGTGGACTAGCACTAGCTACGAGCAGTACTTC.